Listed below are T cell receptor beta chains from one sample, sequenced in a study of cytomegalovirus exposure and HLA in healthy donors. Profiled with immunoSEQ multiplex PCR; TCRdb holds only in-frame clones, not every one. The table for this sample gives approximately 110,000 clones. Specimen: PBMCs. The receptors here all came from a man aged 35 to 55 in good health and CMV-seropositive. The CDR3 runs from the conserved cysteine through the conserved F or W. D genes are given only for firm matches.

TRBJ1-3	.	15	TRBV7-8	CASSPRAGAGNTIYF	TGTGCCAGCAGCCCAAGAGCAGGGGCTGGAAACACCATATATTTT
TRBJ2-1	.	13	TRBV30	CAWSNLAGNEQFF	TGTGCCTGGAGTAATCTAGCTGGCAATGAGCAGTTCTTC
TRBJ2-2	TRBD2	16	TRBV5-8	CASSLKSAGVVGELFF	TGTGCCAGCAGCTTGAAATCAGCGGGAGTGGTCGGGGAGCTGTTTTTT
TRBJ2-7	.	13	TRBV6-6	CASDKGEGVEQYF	TGTGCCAGCGATAAAGGGGAGGGGGTCGAGCAGTACTTC
TRBJ2-3	.	12	TRBV28	CASTFSTDTQYF	TGTGCCAGCACGTTTAGCACAGATACGCAGTATTTT
TRBJ2-5	TRBD1	14	TRBV5-1	CASSSDRVQETQYF	TGCGCCAGCAGCTCAGACAGGGTCCAAGAGACCCAGTACTTC
TRBJ2-1	TRBD1	16	TRBV28	CASDSQGVRSYNEQFF	TGTGCCAGCGATTCCCAGGGGGTCCGTTCCTACAATGAGCAGTTCTTC
TRBJ2-3	.	13	TRBV5-4	CASSLPSADTQYF	TGTGCCAGCAGCTTACCTAGCGCAGATACGCAGTATTTT
TRBJ2-3	.	14	TRBV5-6	CASSSGGSVDTQYF	TGTGCCAGCAGCTCCGGGGGAAGCGTGGATACGCAGTATTTT
TRBJ2-7	.	12	TRBV11-2	CASSLYGEEQYF	TGTGCCAGCAGCTTATATGGAGAGGAGCAGTACTTC
TRBJ2-7	TRBD2	16	TRBV7-2	CASSSLGLAASYEQYF	TGTGCCAGCAGCTCCCTGGGGCTAGCGGCCTCCTACGAGCAGTACTTC
TRBJ2-3	TRBD1	17	TRBV5-6	CASSPQFRGLNTDTQYF	TGTGCCAGCAGCCCTCAGTTTAGGGGGCTAAACACAGATACGCAGTATTTT
TRBJ2-3	TRBD1	15	TRBV7-8	CASSLRDRGADTQYF	TGTGCCAGCAGCTTACGGGACAGGGGAGCAGATACGCAGTATTTT
TRBJ2-7	TRBD2	17	TRBV4-1	CASSQVGSASGRNEQYF	TGCGCCAGCAGCCAAGTAGGTTCGGCTAGCGGGAGAAACGAGCAGTACTTC
TRBJ2-3	.	14	TRBV9	CASTVNFQGDTQYF	TGTGCCAGCACCGTAAATTTTCAGGGAGATACGCAGTATTTT
TRBJ2-5	TRBD1	16	TRBV11-2	CASSLGWTGGGETQYF	TGTGCCAGCAGCTTAGGGTGGACAGGGGGCGGAGAGACCCAGTACTTC
TRBJ2-2	.	12	TRBV27	CASGSNTGELFF	TGTGCCAGCGGTAGTAACACCGGGGAGCTGTTTTTT
TRBJ2-3	TRBD2	19	TRBV6-1	CASSEAGTVAGGWGDTQYF	TGTGCCAGCAGTGAAGCGGGGACTGTAGCGGGAGGGTGGGGAGATACGCAGTATTTT
TRBJ2-7	TRBD1	15	TRBV28	CASSSPGTGPGEQYF	TGTGCCAGCAGTTCCCCCGGGACAGGGCCAGGAGAGCAGTACTTC
TRBJ1-1	.	13	TRBV30	CAWSVATGTEAFF	TGTGCCTGGAGTGTTGCAACGGGGACTGAAGCTTTCTTT
TRBJ2-7	TRBD2	15	TRBV5-1	CASSLVPSGNNEQYF	TGCGCCAGCAGCTTGGTCCCTAGCGGGAACAACGAGCAGTACTTC
TRBJ1-1	.	14	TRBV9	CASSVAGVDTEAFF	TGTGCCAGCAGCGTCGCAGGGGTAGACACTGAAGCTTTCTTT
TRBJ2-7	TRBD2	17	TRBV11-2	CASKLLAGGPQTYEQYF	TGTGCCAGCAAACTACTAGCGGGAGGCCCCCAAACCTACGAGCAGTACTTC
TRBJ1-4	.	14	TRBV9	CASSVGAENEKLFF	TGTGCCAGCAGCGTAGGGGCAGAGAATGAAAAACTGTTTTTT
TRBJ2-5	.	17	TRBV7-9	CASSLRAFTEFQETQYF	TGTGCCAGCAGCCTTCGAGCATTCACAGAATTCCAAGAGACCCAGTACTTC
TRBJ1-1	.	15	TRBV28	CASFDYGTGSTEAFF	TGTGCCAGCTTTGATTATGGCACGGGATCTACTGAAGCTTTCTTT
TRBJ2-3	TRBD2	16	TRBV7-9	CASSLGLREGTDTQYF	TGTGCCAGCAGCTTAGGTCTGCGGGAGGGGACAGATACGCAGTATTTT
TRBJ2-2	.	15	TRBV2	CASSEVAVKSGELFF	TGTGCCAGCAGTGAAGTGGCAGTGAAGTCCGGGGAGCTGTTTTTT
TRBJ1-1	TRBD1	14	TRBV6-6	CASIFDRGHTEAFF	TGTGCCAGCATTTTCGACAGGGGGCATACTGAAGCTTTCTTT
TRBJ2-2	.	16	TRBV27	CASSLVFGASSGELFF	TGTGCCAGCAGTTTGGTGTTTGGGGCGTCGTCCGGGGAGCTGTTTTTT
TRBJ2-7	TRBD2	15	TRBV7-3	CASSLSGITNYEQYF	TGTGCCAGCAGTCTGAGCGGGATCACTAACTACGAGCAGTACTTC